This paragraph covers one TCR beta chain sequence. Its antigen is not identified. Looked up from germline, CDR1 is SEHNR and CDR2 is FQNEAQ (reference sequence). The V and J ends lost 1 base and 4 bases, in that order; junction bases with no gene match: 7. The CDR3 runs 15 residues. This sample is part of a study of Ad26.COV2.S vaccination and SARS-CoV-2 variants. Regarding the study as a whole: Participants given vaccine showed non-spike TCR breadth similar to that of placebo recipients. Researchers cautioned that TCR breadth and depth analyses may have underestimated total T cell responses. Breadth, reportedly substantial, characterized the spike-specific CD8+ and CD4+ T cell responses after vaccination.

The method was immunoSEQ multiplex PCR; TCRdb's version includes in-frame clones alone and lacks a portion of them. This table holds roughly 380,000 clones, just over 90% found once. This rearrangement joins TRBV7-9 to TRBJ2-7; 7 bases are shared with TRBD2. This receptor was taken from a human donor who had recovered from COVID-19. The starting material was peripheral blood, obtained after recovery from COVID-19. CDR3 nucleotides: TGTGCCAGCAGCTTAGTGGCTAGCGGAGAGTACGAGCAGTACTTC. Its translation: CASSLVASGEYEQYF.